This entry concerns a single TCR beta chain. Its antigen is undetermined. This sample stems from a study of T cell responses to AZD1222 COVID-19 vaccine. Study-level results: It was only after the peak T cell response that any repertoires were sampled.

Profiling relied on immunoSEQ multiplex PCR, and the TCRdb table lists in-frame clones only, not all of them. The repertoire includes 150,000 to 200,000 clones, about 90% of them detected once, and 1.9% sits in the top ten. This CDR3 region has 11 residues. Trimming cost V 7 bases and J 14 bases, with 15 bases left between them. In germline, CDR1 is MNHEY, CDR2 SVGAGI. Sequenced here: peripheral blood, sampled on day 0 of AZD1222 vaccination. The V gene is TRBV6-5, the J gene TRBJ2-4; D is possibly TRBD1 or TRBD2 (5 bases each). The receptor was derived from an adult in good health. CDR3 region: CASKSSGTEYF. The CDR3, as DNA: TGTGCCAGCAAATCGTCAGGGACGGAGTACTTC.